Listed here are 18 T cell receptor beta chains from one sample, sequenced in a study of cytomegalovirus exposure and HLA in healthy donors. A multiplex PCR was run with 60 Vbeta primers and 13 Jbeta primers. Only in-frame clones appear in the TCRdb table, and some are missing; sequencing was by immunoSEQ multiplex PCR. The sample holds roughly 230,000 clones, roughly 91% seen once. Sequenced: PBMCs. The source of these receptors is a girl aged 2-10 years in good health and CMV-seronegative.

The chain carries TRBV30 and TRBJ1-2, with D maybe TRBD1 (6 bases). From germline, CDR1 is GTSNPN and CDR2 SVGIG (reference sequence). V was trimmed by 4 bases and J by 5 bases, leaving 11 bases between them. The CDR3 length is 12 residues. CDR3 sequence reads: CAWTPGEYGYTF. In nucleotides, the CDR3 is TGTGCCTGGACCCCAGGGGAGTATGGCTACACCTTC.

The genes are TRBV7-9 and TRBJ2-7; no clear D. The V gene lost 1 base and the J gene lost 4 bases, with 8 bases spanning the gap. Germline V gene lookup returns CDR1 SEHNR and CDR2 FQNEAQ (reference sequence). The CDR3 consists of 13 residues. Here the CDR3 reads CASSLGAEYEQYF. The CDR3 bases are TGTGCCAGCAGCTTAGGGGCCGAGTACGAGCAGTACTTC.

V and J are TRBV7-9 and TRBJ1-1, with 7 bases aligning to TRBD1. From germline, CDR1 is SEHNR and CDR2 FQNEAQ (reference sequence). V gave up 2 bases and J gave up 7 bases; unmatched junction bases: 1. This CDR3 region has 12 residues. CDR3 residues: CASSLPGGEAFF. DNA for the CDR3: TGTGCCAGCAGCTTACCAGGGGGTGAAGCTTTCTTT.

The CDR3 sequence is CAGTRGLGLAVYEQYF. CDR3 nucleotide sequence: TGTGCCGGGACCAGGGGTCTCGGACTAGCGGTCTACGAGCAGTACTTC. This chain uses TRBV30 with TRBJ2-7, with TRBD2 matching over 10 bases. Germline V gives CDR1 GTSNPN, CDR2 SVGIG (reference sequence). V shed 8 bases, J shed 3 bases, and the junction held 16 bases outside the gene matches. CDR3 length: 16 amino acids.

The genes are TRBV7-2 and TRBJ2-7; no reliable D call. Per the germline V gene, CDR1 is SGHTA and CDR2 is FQGNSA. The CDR3 is 14 residues long. V was cut by 4 bases and J by 7 bases, with 17 bases left in between. The CDR3 spells CASSSGYGLQEQYF. The CDR3 region has the DNA TGTGCCAGCAGCTCTGGTTATGGCCTCCAAGAGCAGTACTTC.

This clone came up once. The chain combines TRBV21-1 with TRBJ1-1. TRBV21-1 is a recognized pseudogene. The CDR3 length is 12 residues. The CDR3 loop reads CASSKGRAGAFF. For the CDR3, the DNA is TGTGCCAGCAGCAAAGGGCGGGCTGGAGCTTTCTTT.

The chain carries TRBV9 and TRBJ2-7; a weak D match, TRBD2 (6 bases). Germline values: CDR1 SGDLS, CDR2 YYNGEE. Trimming cost V 4 bases and J 2 bases, with 13 bases left between them. The CDR3 has 14 residues. CDR3 protein: CASSLTTSPYEQYF. The CDR3 DNA follows: TGTGCCAGCAGCCTGACTACTAGCCCCTACGAGCAGTACTTC. Full variable domain (remainder filled in from reference TRBV9 and TRBJ2-7): DSGVTQTPKHLITATGQRVTLRCSPRSGDLSVYWYQQSLDQGLQFLIQYYNGEERAKGNILERFSAQQFPDLHSELNLSSLELGDSALYFCASSLTTSPYEQYFGPGTRLTVT.

The chain joins TRBV27 to TRBJ2-5; 8 bases match TRBD1. CDR3 size: 15 residues. Germline CDR1 MNHEY, CDR2 SMNVEV (reference sequence). Trimming took 3 bases from V and 6 from J; bases not matched to a gene: 9. The CDR3 here is CASSLAGGAPQTQYF. Here the CDR3 DNA reads TGTGCCAGCAGTTTGGCAGGGGGCGCCCCCCAGACCCAGTACTTC.

The V call is TRBV5-1, the J call TRBJ2-7; D remains ambiguous. Looked up from germline, CDR1 is SGHRS and CDR2 is YFSETQ. Trimming took off 4 bases at V and 4 bases at J, with 9 bases between the two ends. This CDR3 spans 12 amino acids. CDR3 DNA: TGCGCCAGCAGCGCCATCGGGTACGAGCAGTACTTC. This codes for CASSAIGYEQYF.

The chain is built from TRBV12-5 and TRBJ2-4, with D possibly TRBD1 on 6 matching bases. CDR1 LGHNT and CDR2 FRNRAP come from the germline V gene. Trimming removed 1 base from V and 4 bases from J, with 8 bases in between. The CDR3 length is 14 residues. CDR3 sequence (DNA): TGTGCTAGTGGTTTGGGGGGGCTAAAAAACATTCAGTACTTC. It translates to CASGLGGLKNIQYF.

This sequence joins TRBV9 and TRBJ2-3; possible D gene TRBD2, 6 bases. CDR1 and CDR2 from the germline V gene are SGDLS and YYNGEE. This CDR3 has 14 amino acids. Deletions cut 4 bases from V and 0 bases from J, with 9 bases between. The CDR3 reads CASSPGTSTDTQYF. CDR3 nucleotide sequence: TGTGCCAGCAGCCCGGGGACTAGCACAGATACGCAGTATTTT.

The chain has TRBV5-4 and TRBJ1-5; 10 bases line up with TRBD1. Looked up from germline, CDR1 is SGHNT and CDR2 is YYREEE (reference sequence). The ends lost 4 bases at V and 5 bases at J; junction bases unmatched: 6. The CDR3 is 15 residues long. The CDR3 region is CASSPGTGADQPQHF. DNA for the CDR3: TGTGCCAGCAGCCCCGGGACAGGGGCCGATCAGCCCCAGCATTTT.

The V gene is TRBV29-1, the J gene TRBJ1-4; 10 bases fit TRBD1. J lost 2 bases, V lost 4 bases, and 1 base had no gene match. The length of the CDR3 is 14 residues. CDR1 and CDR2 (germline): SQVTM, ANQGSEA. The CDR3 sequence is CSVGQGATNEKLFF. The CDR3 region has the DNA TGCAGCGTTGGACAGGGGGCCACTAATGAAAAACTGTTTTTT.

The chain has TRBV18 and TRBJ2-7; 7 bases are a match to TRBD1. V shed 2 bases, J shed 2 bases, and the junction held 6 bases outside the gene matches. Germline V gene sequence: CDR1 KGHSH, CDR2 LQKENI. The CDR3 contains 15 residues. The CDR3 loop is CASSPGAQGTYEQYF. CDR3 in DNA: TGTGCCAGCTCACCAGGAGCACAGGGGACCTACGAGCAGTACTTC.

The genes are TRBV5-6 and TRBJ2-5; the D is unclear. The end of the DNA fits TRBJ2-7 better, so the J call may be wrong. The CDR3 has 11 residues. Germline V CDR1 and CDR2: SGHDT, YYEEEE. CDR3 DNA sequence: TGTGCCAGCAGCTACGACTACGAGCAGTACTTC. Translation gives CASSYDYEQYF.

This chain uses TRBV9 with TRBJ2-1; 7 nucleotides match TRBD1. Germline-derived CDR1 and CDR2 are SGDLS and YYNGEE. This CDR3 has 14 amino acids. V shed 1 base, J shed 5 bases, and the junction held 3 bases outside the gene matches. The CDR3 DNA follows: TGTGCCAGCAGCGTACTTCAGGGGGACAATGAGCAGTTCTTC. Protein sequence: CASSVLQGDNEQFF.

V and J are TRBV9 and TRBJ1-1, with D possibly being TRBD1 (5 bases). CDR1 and CDR2 (germline): SGDLS, YYNGEE. The CDR3 covers 15 residues. V shed 0 bases and J shed 1 base, with 10 bases lying between them. For the CDR3, the DNA is TGTGCCAGCAGCGTAGAGGGGATGGGGAACACTGAAGCTTTCTTT. Translation gives CASSVEGMGNTEAFF.

This chain uses TRBV5-1 with TRBJ1-6; perhaps TRBD1 as D (5 bases). In germline, CDR1 is SGHRS, CDR2 YFSETQ. This CDR3 region has 16 residues. Trimming pared 4 bases from V and 0 bases from J, leaving 11 bases between. The CDR3 DNA follows: TGCGCCAGCAGCGTGGACACCAGCTCCTATAATTCACCCCTCCACTTT. Translation gives CASSVDTSSYNSPLHF. The entire variable domain, with the rest obtained from reference TRBV5-1 and TRBJ1-6, is as follows: KAGVTQTPRYLIKTRGQQVTLSCSPISGHRSVSWYQQTPGQGLQFLFEYFSETQRNKGNFPGRFSGRQFSNSRSEMNVSTLELGDSALYLCASSVDTSSYNSPLHFGNGTRLTVT.